A selection of T cell receptor beta chains follows, all from one sample in a study of blood T cell repertoires in COVID-19. Data came from immunoSEQ multiplex PCR; TCRdb stores just in-frame clones and leaves some out. This sample yields about 190,000 clones, of which about 88% are seen a single time; roughly 6% belongs to the top ten. The sequencing input was peripheral blood. The receptor source for this set is a woman in her thirties or forties who had recovered from COVID-19. CDR3s include the opening cysteine and the closing phenylalanine or tryptophan. A D gene is named only where the DNA matches it firmly. Some rows mark clone size as missing; the rest say once, few, many or name a class of expanded clone.

TRBV2,TRBJ1-6,TRBD1,few,CASSEEGAVSPLHF,TGTGCCAGCAGTGAAGAGGGGGCGGTTTCACCCCTCCACTTT
TRBV20-1,TRBJ1-2,-,once,CSARDPSGYTF,TGCAGTGCTAGAGATCCCTCTGGCTACACCTTC
TRBV21-1,TRBJ1-5,-,-,CASSKSRGPGHQPQHF,TGTGCCAGCAGCAAATCCAGGGGCCCCGGCCATCAGCCCCAGCATTTT
TRBV27,TRBJ2-1,TRBD1,-,CASSSTGGEQFF,TGTGCCAGCAGTTCCACAGGGGGAGAGCAGTTCTTC
TRBV4-1,TRBJ2-3,-,-,CASSQEGSTLSTDTQYF,TGCGCCAGCAGCCAAGAAGGTAGCACTCTTAGCACAGATACGCAGTATTTT
TRBV5-5,TRBJ2-7,-,-,CASSLGLLTYEQYF,TGTGCCAGCAGCTTAGGACTCCTAACCTACGAGCAGTACTTC
TRBV20-1,TRBJ1-6,TRBD1,-,CSASGTGFNNSPLHF,TGCAGTGCTAGTGGGACAGGGTTTAATAATTCACCCCTCCACTTT
TRBV7-2,TRBJ1-2,TRBD1,-,CASSNRDRVDGYTF,TGTGCCAGCAGCAACCGGGACAGGGTGGATGGCTACACCTTC
TRBV25-1,TRBJ1-4,-,-,CASSELRVGEKLFF,TGTGCCAGCAGTGAATTGCGGGTCGGTGAAAAACTGTTTTTT
TRBV7-7,TRBJ2-1,TRBD2,-,CASSAGTSRDNEQFF,TGTGCCAGCAGCGCCGGGACTAGCAGAGACAATGAGCAGTTCTTC
TRBV14,TRBJ1-1,TRBD1,once,CASSRTGGRTEAFF,TGTGCCAGCAGCCGGACAGGGGGTCGGACTGAAGCTTTCTTT
TRBV12-5,TRBJ2-1,-,-,CASGSGEGAYNEQFF,TGTGCTAGTGGTTCCGGGGAAGGAGCCTACAATGAGCAGTTCTTC
TRBV7-9,TRBJ1-4,TRBD1,-,CASSSAGTGGEKLFF,TGTGCCAGCAGCTCCGCCGGGACAGGGGGTGAAAAACTGTTTTTT
TRBV29-1,TRBJ1-4,TRBD1,-,CSGRQGASNEKLFF,TGCAGCGGTAGACAGGGGGCATCTAATGAAAAACTGTTTTTT
TRBV9,TRBJ2-7,-,-,CASSAGSEQYF,TGTGCCAGCAGCGCAGGATCCGAGCAGTACTTC
TRBV4-2,TRBJ1-6,TRBD1,-,CASSQDPRWTGTGVNSPLHF,TGTGCCAGCAGCCAAGATCCAAGATGGACCGGGACAGGGGTTAATTCACCCCTCCACTTT
TRBV3-1/TRBV3-2,TRBJ2-2,TRBD2,-,CASSRAYPSGGTGELFF,TGTGCCAGCAGCCGCGCATATCCTAGCGGGGGCACCGGGGAGCTGTTTTTT
TRBV4-3,TRBJ2-7,-,-,CASSQAPGYEQYF,TGCGCCAGCAGCCAAGCCCCAGGCTACGAGCAGTACTTC
TRBV9,TRBJ2-6,TRBD1,-,CASTPGQGSPGANVLTF,TGTGCCAGCACCCCGGGACAGGGCTCCCCTGGGGCCAACGTCCTGACTTTC
TRBV19,TRBJ2-5,-,-,CASSIGRRVQETQYF,TGTGCCAGTAGTATAGGCCGACGGGTCCAAGAGACCCAGTACTTC
TRBV30,TRBJ1-2,TRBD1,-,CAWTQGARYTF,TGTGCCTGGACGCAGGGGGCCCGTTACACCTTC
TRBV4-2,TRBJ2-2,-,few,CASSQDAGDTGELFF,TGTGCCAGCAGCCAAGATGCAGGGGATACCGGGGAGCTGTTTTTT
TRBV30,TRBJ1-2,TRBD1,-,CAWSRDSTNYGYTF,TGTGCCTGGAGTAGGGACAGCACTAACTATGGCTACACCTTC
TRBV9,TRBJ2-3,TRBD2,-,CASSGLAGGRSDTQYF,TGTGCCAGCAGCGGACTAGCGGGAGGTCGGTCAGATACGCAGTATTTT
TRBV5-1,TRBJ2-1,TRBD1,-,CASSLAYGQGANEQFF,TGCGCCAGCAGCTTGGCCTACGGACAGGGGGCGAATGAGCAGTTCTTC
TRBV28,TRBJ1-2,-,few,CASSLGQSVIRGYTF,TGTGCCAGCAGCCTGGGACAATCAGTAATCCGTGGCTACACCTTC
TRBV4-2,TRBJ2-7,TRBD1,medium-sized,CASSQKGAGQDYEQYF,TGTGCCAGCAGCCAAAAGGGGGCCGGGCAAGACTACGAGCAGTACTTC
TRBV19,TRBJ2-7,TRBD2,-,CASSIAGGWYEQYF,TGTGCCAGTAGTATAGCGGGAGGGTGGTACGAGCAGTACTTC
TRBV25-1,TRBJ2-3,TRBD2,-,CASSDPNRDYTDTQYF,TGTGCCAGCAGTGATCCTAACCGGGACTACACAGATACGCAGTATTTT
TRBV28,TRBJ1-1,-,-,CASSLLTVLLMNTEAFF,TGTGCCAGCAGTTTACTGACAGTTCTACTAATGAACACTGAAGCTTTCTTT
TRBV6-4,TRBJ1-4,TRBD1,-,CASARDRVLGCEKLFF,TGTGCCAGCGCCCGGGACAGGGTATTGGGTTGTGAAAAACTGTTTTTT
TRBV9,TRBJ2-1,-,-,CASSVDTSRYNEQFF,TGTGCCAGCAGCGTAGATACTAGTCGCTACAATGAGCAGTTCTTC
TRBV27,TRBJ2-7,-,-,CASSLRGIYEQYF,TGTGCCAGCAGTTTAAGGGGGATCTACGAGCAGTACTTC
TRBV7-8,TRBJ2-7,-,-,CASSQIWTGEGYEQYF,TGTGCCAGCAGCCAAATTTGGACTGGTGAAGGCTACGAGCAGTACTTC
TRBV6-5,TRBJ1-1,TRBD1,few,CASRSTGTWTEAFF,TGTGCCAGCAGGTCGACAGGGACGTGGACTGAAGCTTTCTTT
TRBV18,TRBJ2-4,TRBD2,-,CASSPETSGNNIQYF,TGTGCCAGCTCACCAGAGACTAGCGGGAACAACATTCAGTACTTC
TRBV6-1,TRBJ1-1,-,-,CASSEVWRGGEAFF,TGTGCCAGCAGTGAAGTTTGGCGGGGGGGGGAAGCTTTCTTT
TRBV9,TRBJ2-7,TRBD1,-,CASSFGQGAGEQYF,TGTGCCAGCAGCTTTGGACAGGGGGCAGGCGAGCAGTACTTC
TRBV6-2/TRBV6-3,TRBJ1-5,TRBD1,-,CASSQGQGQPQHF,TGTGCCAGCAGCCAGGGACAGGGGCAGCCCCAGCATTTT
TRBV5-1,TRBJ2-7,-,-,CASSLDGFSSYEQYF,TGCGCCAGCAGCTTGGACGGGTTCTCATCCTACGAGCAGTACTTC
TRBV15,TRBJ1-2,TRBD1,-,CATSRDPDRGNYGYTF,TGTGCCACCAGCAGAGACCCCGACAGGGGTAACTATGGCTACACCTTC
TRBV4-1,TRBJ2-7,TRBD2,few,CASSQDAGLAETYEQYF,TGCGCCAGCAGCCAAGATGCGGGACTAGCGGAGACCTACGAGCAGTACTTC
TRBV10-3,TRBJ2-7,-,once,CAISESNSPDYEQYF,TGTGCCATCAGTGAGTCGAATTCCCCAGACTACGAGCAGTACTTC
TRBV5-1,TRBJ2-1,TRBD2,few,CASSRTSGRLTYNEQFF,TGCGCCAGCAGCCGGACTAGCGGGAGGCTAACCTACAATGAGCAGTTCTTC
TRBV27,TRBJ1-5,TRBD1,few,CASSAEQGYGNQPQHF,TGTGCCAGCAGTGCAGAACAGGGGTACGGCAATCAGCCCCAGCATTTT
TRBV25-1,TRBJ1-6,-,-,CASSESLRVGNSPLHF,TGTGCCAGCAGTGAATCCCTCAGGGTTGGGAATTCACCCCTCCACTTT
TRBV19,TRBJ2-5,-,-,CASSIALGGETQYF,TGTGCCAGTAGTATAGCTCTGGGAGGCGAGACCCAGTACTTC
TRBV29-1,TRBJ1-1,TRBD1,-,CSVEDLRGTVEAFF,TGCAGCGTTGAAGATCTTCGGGGGACAGTTGAAGCTTTCTTT
TRBV6-1,TRBJ2-5,TRBD1,-,CASSDLGQLKYF,TGTGCCAGCAGTGATTTGGGACAGCTAAAGTACTTC
TRBV6-1,TRBJ1-4,TRBD1,-,CASSDGTVFNEKLFF,TGTGCCAGCAGTGATGGGACAGTCTTTAATGAAAAACTGTTTTTT
TRBV7-8,TRBJ2-5,-,-,CASSWMSRLTGRQETQYF,TGTGCCAGCAGCTGGATGAGCAGACTGACAGGGAGGCAGGAGACCCAGTACTTC